These 9 T cell receptor beta chains share one sample of origin, sequenced in a study of ipilimumab plus nivolumab after autologous stem cell transplantation. TCRdb keeps only in-frame clones here, not all; method: immunoSEQ multiplex PCR. The sample has around 3,500 clones, about 91% seen once. Specimen: PBMCs, collected in a trial of ipilimumab plus nivolumab as post-transplant consolidation. The receptor set was obtained from a male donor with multiple myeloma.

This rearrangement joins TRBV5-8 to TRBJ2-7; D not certain. The V and J ends lost 4 bases and 7 bases respectively, with 9 bases between them. This CDR3 contains 11 residues. CDR1 and CDR2 (germline): SGHTS, YDEGEE. CDR3 in amino acids: CASSRLGEQYF. The CDR3 DNA reads TGTGCCAGCAGCCGCCTTGGAGAGCAGTACTTC.

The chain joins TRBV6-4 to TRBJ2-3, with unresolved D. The germline V and J ends were trimmed by 2 bases and 0 bases, with 3 bases remaining between them. Germline loops: CDR1 MRHNA, CDR2 SNTAGT. This CDR3 comprises 13 residues. DNA of the CDR3: TGTGCCAGCAGTGACAAGAGCACAGATACGCAGTATTTT. Amino acid sequence: CASSDKSTDTQYF.

V usage is TRBV7-2 and J usage is TRBJ1-1; no clear D gene. The V gene's germline CDR1 is SGHTA and CDR2 FQGNSA. Trimming stripped 8 bases from V and 4 bases from J, with 20 bases between. The CDR3 has 15 amino acids. The chain's CDR3 is CASSFPGGLITEAFF. The CDR3, as DNA: TGTGCCAGCTCCTTTCCGGGAGGGCTCATCACTGAAGCTTTCTTT.

The chain's CDR3 is CAWNPGRETSEKLFF. DNA of the CDR3: TGTGCCTGGAATCCAGGGCGGGAGACCTCCGAAAAACTGTTTTTT. V is TRBV30 and J is TRBJ1-4; the D gene is possibly TRBD1 (5 bases). V lost 4 bases, J lost 8 bases, and 20 bases lay in between. CDR1 and CDR2 from the germline V gene are GTSNPN and SVGIG (reference sequence). The CDR3 covers 15 residues.

The chain combines TRBV7-7 with TRBJ1-4; perhaps TRBD1 as D (5 bases). This CDR3 has 15 amino acids. Germline V gene data show CDR1 as SSHAT and CDR2 as FNYEAQ (reference sequence). The V end was cut by 1 base, the J end by 0 bases, with 6 bases between. The CDR3 DNA follows: TGTGCCAGCAGCTTAGGACAGTCAACTAATGAAAAACTGTTTTTT. Its translation is CASSLGQSTNEKLFF.

V and J are TRBV18 and TRBJ2-3; perhaps TRBD1 as D (6 bases). Germline V gene lookup returns CDR1 KGHSH and CDR2 LQKENI. This CDR3 spans 15 amino acids. V was cut by 2 bases and J by 3 bases, with 12 bases left in between. In DNA form, the CDR3 reads TGTGCCAGCTCACCAAATGCAGGGGTAACAGATACGCAGTATTTT. Encoded protein: CASSPNAGVTDTQYF. Drawing the rest from reference TRBV18 and TRBJ2-3, the complete variable domain is NAGVMQNPRHLVRRRGQEARLRCSPMKGHSHVYWYRQLPEEGLKFMVYLQKENIIDESGMPKERFSAEFPKEGPSILRIQQVVRGDSAAYFCASSPNAGVTDTQYFGPGTRLTVL.

J is TRBJ2-1 and V is TRBV7-6, with unresolved D. V gave up 0 bases and J gave up 0 bases, with 6 bases separating them. The germline CDR1 and CDR2 sequences are SGHVS and FNYEAQ. The CDR3 runs 15 residues. CDR3 amino acids: CASSLAHSSYNEQFF. The CDR3 region has the DNA TGTGCCAGCAGCTTAGCCCACAGCTCCTACAATGAGCAGTTCTTC. Combining the CDR3 with reference TRBV7-6 and TRBJ2-1 gives the whole variable domain GAGVSQSPRYKVTKRGQDVALRCDPISGHVSLYWYRQALGQGPEFLTYFNYEAQQDKSGLPNDRFSAERPEGSISTLTIQRTEQRDSAMYRCASSLAHSSYNEQFFGPGTRLTVL.

This clone was seen just once. The chain has TRBV13 and TRBJ1-2; D is uncertain. Trimming took 6 bases from V and 2 from J, leaving 13 bases between them. In germline, CDR1 is PRHDT, CDR2 FYEKMQ (reference sequence). CDR3 length: 14 residues. Written as DNA, the CDR3 is TGTGCCAGCAGTCCCGACACGACAAACTATGGCTACACCTTC. Its translation: CASSPDTTNYGYTF.

The chain links TRBV6-6 to TRBJ2-3; TRBD2 agrees at 9 bases. This CDR3 contains 16 residues. The germline gives CDR1 MNHNY, CDR2 SVGAGI (reference sequence). V dropped 2 bases and J dropped 1; count of bases not matched to a gene: 4. The CDR3 nucleotides read TGTGCCAGCAGTTACCTTCGGACTAGCGGCACAGATACGCAGTATTTT. Translation gives CASSYLRTSGTDTQYF.